Listed here is a single T cell receptor beta chain. CDR1 and CDR2 from the germline V gene are LGHNT and FRNRAP. The ends were cut back, 1 base at V and 4 bases at J, with 7 bases in the middle. The CDR3 spans 13 residues. The entry originates in a study of blood T cells in healthy people across ages. Study information: Roughly one uniquely barcoded beta molecule per two T cells was captured.

A J-beta primer mix and a sample-barcoded 5' primer were used in a second PCR of about 7 to 12 cycles. A template-switch adaptor with 12 random nucleotides tagged each cDNA molecule. TCRdb re-called the 5' RACE reads with MiXCR, one entry per CDR3 protein. The table lists fewer than 2,000,000 distinct CDR3 sequences, roughly a third of them singletons. The receptor's source is a woman in her twenties or thirties in good health. The gene calls are TRBV12-5 and TRBJ2-5; D is unresolved. Sequences were obtained from blood. The CDR3 DNA reads TGTGCTAGTGGTTTGGCCTTGGGAGAGACCCAGTACTTC. Amino acids: CASGLALGETQYF.